This passage covers 23 T cell receptor beta chains from one sample sequenced in a study of blood T cell repertoires in COVID-19. Measured with immunoSEQ multiplex PCR; TCRdb has only the in-frame clones, and not every one. The sample has a few hundred thousand clones, around 84% seen once. The sequencing input was PBMCs or T cells enriched from blood (not recorded which). These receptor sequences come from a woman aged 45-65 years who had been exposed to COVID-19.

V gene TRBV2 combines with J gene TRBJ2-7; perhaps TRBD2 as D (6 bases). Germline loops: CDR1 SNHLY, CDR2 FYNNEI. The V and J ends lost 7 bases and 0 bases respectively, with 19 bases between them. The CDR3 has 16 amino acids. The CDR3 DNA follows: TGTGCCAGCAAGCGCAGCAACGGGGGTCCCTCCTACGAGCAGTACTTC. It specifies CASKRSNGGPSYEQYF.

This clone was counted only a few times. This chain links TRBV12-3 or TRBV12-4 with TRBJ2-1; 7 nucleotides align to TRBD1. V was clipped by 6 bases and J by 11 bases; unmatched bases: 4. The CDR3 is made up of 11 amino acids. CDR3 in amino acids: CASRVTGQQFF. DNA for the CDR3: TGTGCCAGCAGGGTGACAGGGCAGCAGTTCTTC.

The chain carries TRBV5-5 and TRBJ2-7; 7 positions match TRBD1. CDR1 and CDR2 (germline): SGHKS, YYEKEE (reference sequence). There are 13 residues in the CDR3. V was pared by 4 bases and J by 2 bases, with 3 bases of the junction left unmatched. CDR3 sequence (DNA): TGTGCCAGCAGCGGGACAGAAACCTACGAGCAGTACTTC. Its protein is CASSGTETYEQYF.

The chain is built from TRBV6-1 and TRBJ1-5; weak D call: TRBD1 (5 bases). The germline gives CDR1 MNHNS, CDR2 SASEGT. This CDR3 has 15 residues. Trimming removed 3 bases from V and 2 bases from J, with 11 bases in between. CDR3 bases: TGTGCCAGCAGTGATGGGAGGGGAGGCAATCAGCCCCAGCATTTT. This codes for CASSDGRGGNQPQHF.

V usage is TRBV19 and J usage is TRBJ1-6, with 8 bases identical to TRBD1. Germline CDR1 LNHDA, CDR2 SQIVND (reference sequence). V lost 7 bases to trimming and J lost 2 bases; unmatched junction nucleotides: 13. The CDR3 runs 18 residues. CDR3 in amino acids: CASTLTRWTGPYNSPLHF. CDR3 DNA sequence: TGTGCCAGTACGCTCACCCGGTGGACAGGGCCCTATAATTCACCCCTCCACTTT.

The rearrangement links TRBV5-4 to TRBJ2-2; 11 bases fit TRBD1. V was clipped by 3 bases and J by 6 bases; unmatched bases: 4. Germline CDR1 SGHNT, CDR2 YYREEE (reference sequence). The CDR3 has 15 amino acids. The CDR3 sequence: CASSWDRGSAGELFF. DNA of the CDR3: TGTGCCAGCAGCTGGGACAGGGGGAGCGCCGGGGAGCTGTTTTTT.

J is TRBJ2-4 and V is TRBV2, with D possibly TRBD2 on 5 matching bases. CDR1 is SNHLY, CDR2 FYNNEI, per germline. Trimming stripped 7 bases from V and 3 bases from J, with 16 bases between. The CDR3 totals 15 residues. The CDR3 DNA reads TGTGCCAGCATCAGAGGGTACCTCGGCAAAAACATTCAGTACTTC. It specifies CASIRGYLGKNIQYF. Drawing the rest from reference TRBV2 and TRBJ2-4, the complete variable domain is EPEVTQTPSHQVTQMGQEVILRCVPISNHLYFYWYRQILGQKVEFLVSFYNNEISEKSEIFDDQFSVERPDGSNFTLKIRSTKLEDSAMYFCASIRGYLGKNIQYFGAGTRLSVL.

The chain has TRBV5-1 and TRBJ2-7; no clear D. Germline-derived CDR1 and CDR2 are SGHRS and YFSETQ. The CDR3 covers 12 residues. Trimming left V 4 bases short and J 4 bases short, with 9 bases between. The chain's CDR3 is CASSRVSYEQYF. In nucleotides, the CDR3 is TGCGCCAGCAGCCGCGTTTCGTACGAGCAGTACTTC.

This rearrangement joins TRBV7-9 to TRBJ2-2; D gene ambiguous. Germline CDR1 reads SEHNR; CDR2 reads FQNEAQ (reference sequence). V was clipped by 0 bases and J by 8 bases, with 4 bases between them. CDR3 size: 12 residues. Written as DNA, the CDR3 is TGTGCCAGCAGCTTAGCGGAGGGGGAGCTGTTTTTT. Its protein product is CASSLAEGELFF.

The J gene is TRBJ2-2, the V gene TRBV4-2, with 7 bases that match TRBD1. Trimming removed 1 base from V and 5 bases from J; junction bases left unmatched: 7. The CDR3 sequence is 16 residues long. The germline gives CDR1 LGHNA, CDR2 YNFKEQ. The chain's CDR3 is CASSQVSTGETGELFF. The CDR3 DNA reads as TGTGCCAGCAGCCAAGTCAGTACAGGGGAAACCGGGGAGCTGTTTTTT.

V usage is TRBV7-4 and J usage is TRBJ1-4; 8 nucleotides line up with TRBD1. J lost 4 bases, V lost 7 bases, and 14 bases had no gene match. Germline assignment: CDR1 SGHVT and CDR2 SQSDAQ. This CDR3 is built from 17 residues. CDR3 region: CASIETPPGTGNEKLFF. CDR3 nucleotides: TGTGCCAGCATCGAGACCCCCCCCGGGACAGGTAATGAAAAACTGTTTTTT.

This rearrangement joins TRBV28 to TRBJ2-7, with D perhaps matching TRBD1 (5 bases). CDR1 is MDHEN, CDR2 SYDVKM, per germline. The CDR3 runs 14 residues. V was trimmed by 6 bases and J by 2 bases, leaving 14 bases between them. The CDR3 loop reads CASSPSSTAYEQYF. The CDR3 region has the DNA TGTGCCAGCAGCCCCTCCTCGACAGCCTACGAGCAGTACTTC.

This rearrangement joins TRBV28 to TRBJ1-2; D unclear. CDR1 is MDHEN and CDR2 is SYDVKM in the germline V gene. The CDR3 sequence is 14 residues long. With 3 bases removed from V and 4 bases from J, the gap between germline ends came to 12 bases. The CDR3 spells CASSFGGRIYGYTF. CDR3 DNA sequence: TGTGCCAGCAGTTTTGGAGGACGGATCTATGGCTACACCTTC.

This sequence joins TRBV6-6 and TRBJ1-2; possibly TRBD1 for D (5 bases). CDR3 length equals 13 residues. Trimming pared 0 bases from V and 8 bases from J, leaving 10 bases between. Per germline, CDR1 MNHNY and CDR2 SVGAGI (reference sequence). CDR3 in amino acids: CASSYSSGLGYTF. As DNA, the CDR3 is TGTGCCAGCAGTTACTCCTCAGGGTTGGGCTACACCTTC.

V and J are TRBV19 and TRBJ2-5; 7 bases map to TRBD1. With V trimmed by 2 bases and J by 2 bases, 11 bases remained unmatched. Germline lookup yields CDR1 LNHDA and CDR2 SQIVND (reference sequence). CDR3 size: 17 residues. The CDR3 region has the DNA TGTGCCAGTAGTATACGAACCCTCGACAGGGATCAAGAGACCCAGTACTTC. Translated, it gives CASSIRTLDRDQETQYF. Full variable domain (missing parts from reference TRBV19 and TRBJ2-5): DGGITQSPKYLFRKEGQNVTLSCEQNLNHDAMYWYRQDPGQGLRLIYYSQIVNDFQKGDIAEGYSVSREKKESFPLTVTSAQKNPTAFYLCASSIRTLDRDQETQYFGPGTRLLVL.

The chain joins TRBV7-9 to TRBJ1-2, with D possibly being TRBD1 (6 bases). Trimming removed 1 base at V and 6 bases at J, with 12 bases between. The CDR3 is made up of 14 amino acids. Germline CDR1 reads SEHNR; CDR2 reads FQNEAQ (reference sequence). CDR3 in DNA: TGTGCCAGCAGCTTAGAGGGACAAACACATGGCTACACCTTC. Its protein is CASSLEGQTHGYTF.

CDR3 in amino acids: CASSSTGGGEKLFF. The CDR3 nucleotides are TGCGCCAGCAGCTCAACAGGGGGAGGTGAAAAACTGTTTTTT. This chain links TRBV5-1 with TRBJ1-4, with 8 bases aligning to TRBD1. The CDR3 spans 14 residues. Looked up from germline, CDR1 is SGHRS and CDR2 is YFSETQ. With V trimmed by 3 bases and J by 7 bases, 5 bases remained unmatched.

A few counts support this clone. The chain recombines TRBV5-1 with TRBJ1-2, with D hard to call. The ends were cut back, 4 bases at V and 4 bases at J, with 14 bases in the middle. The germline CDR1 and CDR2 sequences are SGHRS and YFSETQ. This CDR3 has 14 residues. The CDR3 loop is CASSPMGGSYGYTF. CDR3 DNA sequence: TGCGCCAGCAGCCCGATGGGCGGGAGCTATGGCTACACCTTC.

This chain links TRBV28 with TRBJ2-7, with D tentatively TRBD1 (7 bases). The length of the CDR3 is 16 residues. Germline CDR1 reads MDHEN; CDR2 reads SYDVKM. Trimming pared 4 bases from V and 2 bases from J, leaving 18 bases between. This CDR3 reads CASSSGGRDRAYEQYF. The DNA of the CDR3 is TGTGCCAGCAGTTCAGGGGGGCGGGACAGAGCCTACGAGCAGTACTTC.

CDR3 DNA sequence: TGTGCCAGCAGTTACCGAACCTATGCCGCAACTAATGAAAAACTGTTTTTT. Its protein is CASSYRTYAATNEKLFF. V and J are TRBV6-2 or TRBV6-3 and TRBJ1-4; D gene unclear. Between the trimmed V and J ends, which lost 2 bases and 0 bases, there was a span of 13 bases. Germline V gene sequence: CDR1 MNHEY, CDR2 SVGEGT. The CDR3 runs to 17 residues.

V is TRBV15 and J is TRBJ1-2; D ambiguous. CDR1 and CDR2 from the germline V gene are LNHNV and YYDKDF (reference sequence). The length of the CDR3 is 16 residues. V dropped 3 bases and J dropped 4 bases, with 18 bases sitting between them. Written as DNA, the CDR3 is TGTGCCACCAGCAGGGAGTATACTTCAGATCTCTATGGCTACACCTTC. This translates into CATSREYTSDLYGYTF. The full variable domain, in which reference TRBV15 and TRBJ1-2 provide the parts outside the CDR3, is DAMVIQNPRYQVTQFGKPVTLSCSQTLNHNVMYWYQQKSSQAPKLLFHYYDKDFNNEADTPDNFQSRRPNTSFCFLDIRSPGLGDTAMYLCATSREYTSDLYGYTFGSGTRLTVV.

V usage is TRBV11-3 and J usage is TRBJ1-3; D not resolved. The CDR3 consists of 13 residues. The ends were cut back, 5 bases at V and 3 bases at J, with 8 bases in the middle. Per germline, CDR1 SGHNT and CDR2 YENEEA. The CDR3 bases are TGTGCCAGCAGCCAAAGTAGTGGAAACACCATATATTTT. Its translation: CASSQSSGNTIYF.

In nucleotides, the CDR3 is TGTGCCACCAGCAGGGGGGGGACCGATTCACCCCTCCACTTT. This gives the protein CATSRGGTDSPLHF. This chain connects TRBV15 to TRBJ1-6, with D perhaps TRBD1 (5 bases). The CDR3 is 14 residues long. The ends were cut back, 3 bases at V and 8 bases at J, with 11 bases in the middle. Germline V gene data show CDR1 as LNHNV and CDR2 as YYDKDF (reference sequence).